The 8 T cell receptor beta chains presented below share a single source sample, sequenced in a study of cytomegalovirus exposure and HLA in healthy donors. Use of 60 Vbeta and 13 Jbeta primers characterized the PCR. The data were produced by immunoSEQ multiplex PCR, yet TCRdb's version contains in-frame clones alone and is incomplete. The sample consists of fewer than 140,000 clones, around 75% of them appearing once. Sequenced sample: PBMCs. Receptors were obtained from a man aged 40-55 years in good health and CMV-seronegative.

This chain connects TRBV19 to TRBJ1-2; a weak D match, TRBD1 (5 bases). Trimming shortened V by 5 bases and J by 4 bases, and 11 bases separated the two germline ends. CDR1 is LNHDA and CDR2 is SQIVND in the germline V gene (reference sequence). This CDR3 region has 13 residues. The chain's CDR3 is CASSVQGLYGYTF. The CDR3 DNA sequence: TGTGCCAGTAGTGTCCAGGGCCTCTATGGCTACACCTTC. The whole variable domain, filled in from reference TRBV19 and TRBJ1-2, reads DGGITQSPKYLFRKEGQNVTLSCEQNLNHDAMYWYRQDPGQGLRLIYYSQIVNDFQKGDIAEGYSVSREKKESFPLTVTSAQKNPTAFYLCASSVQGLYGYTFGSGTRLTVV.

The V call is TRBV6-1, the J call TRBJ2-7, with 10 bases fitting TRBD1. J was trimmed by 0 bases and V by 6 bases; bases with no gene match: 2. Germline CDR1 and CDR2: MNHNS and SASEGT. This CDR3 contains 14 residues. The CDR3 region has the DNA TGTGCCAGCAGCCGGGACAGGGGCTCCTACGAGCAGTACTTC. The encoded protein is CASSRDRGSYEQYF.

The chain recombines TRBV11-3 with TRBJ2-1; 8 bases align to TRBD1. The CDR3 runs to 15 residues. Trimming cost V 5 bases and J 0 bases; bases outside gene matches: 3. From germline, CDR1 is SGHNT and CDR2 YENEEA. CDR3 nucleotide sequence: TGTGCCAGCAGCCTCGGACAGGGCTCCTACAATGAGCAGTTCTTC. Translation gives CASSLGQGSYNEQFF. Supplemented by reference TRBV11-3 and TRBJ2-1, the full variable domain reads EAGVVQSPRYKIIEKKQPVAFWCNPISGHNTLYWYLQNLGQGPELLIRYENEEAVDDSQLPKDRFSAERLKGVDSTLKIQPAELGDSAVYLCASSLGQGSYNEQFFGPGTRLTVL.

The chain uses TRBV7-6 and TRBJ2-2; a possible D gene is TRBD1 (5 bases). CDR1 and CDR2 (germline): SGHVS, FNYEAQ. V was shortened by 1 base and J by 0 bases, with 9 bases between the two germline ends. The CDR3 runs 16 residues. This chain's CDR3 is CASSLDAGSNTGELFF. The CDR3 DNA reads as TGTGCCAGCAGCTTAGATGCAGGGTCGAACACCGGGGAGCTGTTTTTT.

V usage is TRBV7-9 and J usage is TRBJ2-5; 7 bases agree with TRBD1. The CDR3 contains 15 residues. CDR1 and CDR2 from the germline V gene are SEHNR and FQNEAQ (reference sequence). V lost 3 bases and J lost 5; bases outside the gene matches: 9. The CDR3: CASSLPLGGGETQYF. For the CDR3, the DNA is TGTGCCAGCAGCTTGCCTCTAGGGGGCGGGGAGACCCAGTACTTC. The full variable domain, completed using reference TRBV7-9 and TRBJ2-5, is DTGVSQNPRHKITKRGQNVTFRCDPISEHNRLYWYRQTLGQGPEFLTYFQNEAQLEKSRLLSDRFSAERPKGSFSTLEIQRTEQGDSAMYLCASSLPLGGGETQYFGPGTRLLVL.

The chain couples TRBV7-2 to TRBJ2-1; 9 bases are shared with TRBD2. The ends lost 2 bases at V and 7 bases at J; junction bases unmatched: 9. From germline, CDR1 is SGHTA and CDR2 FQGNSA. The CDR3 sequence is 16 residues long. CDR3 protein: CASSLSVAGGANEQFF. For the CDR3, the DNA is TGTGCCAGCAGCTTAAGCGTCGCGGGGGGGGCAAATGAGCAGTTCTTC.

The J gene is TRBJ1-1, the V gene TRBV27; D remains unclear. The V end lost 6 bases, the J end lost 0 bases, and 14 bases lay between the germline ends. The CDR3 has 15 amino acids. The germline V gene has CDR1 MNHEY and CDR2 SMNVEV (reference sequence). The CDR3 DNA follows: TGTGCCAGCAGCCCCGGGGTGAGAATGAACACTGAAGCTTTCTTT. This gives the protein CASSPGVRMNTEAFF.

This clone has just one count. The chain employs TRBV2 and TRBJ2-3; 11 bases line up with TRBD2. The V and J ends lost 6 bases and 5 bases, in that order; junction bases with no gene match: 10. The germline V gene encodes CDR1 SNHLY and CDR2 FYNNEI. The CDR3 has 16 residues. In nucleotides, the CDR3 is TGTGCCAGCAGGGCCCCCGGGACTAGCGGCGGAGATACGCAGTATTTT. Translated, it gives CASRAPGTSGGDTQYF.